The 7 T cell receptor beta chains listed next were all sequenced from one sample in a study of T cell repertoires in cytomegalovirus infection (dated by TCRdb to the late 2010s). Antigens of these TCRs are unknown. Read against the paper, the sample's treatment or condition label means: in vitro stimulation with specific CMV peptide epitopes to enrich CMV-specific T cells. Sequenced on an Illumina HiSeq 1500. TCRdb applied fastp at Q25 and MiXCR to the public reads, then kept only in-frame beta chains. Rows are unified per CDR3 protein, each entry keeping the most common DNA and genes. The sample table lists 800,000 to 950,000 distinct CDR3 sequences, approximately 30% of them with a count of one. Around 12% of the sample is held by the ten biggest clonotypes. The starting material was cultured CD8+ T cells from PBMCs, obtained from culture after CMV antigen stimulation. Receptors originate from a human donor in good health (CMV status not recorded). Some clones in this sample may be carry-over from other donors' samples.

This clonotype was counted only a few times. This may arise from a read error, as a much more abundant clone is one base away. The V and J genes are TRBV7-3 and TRBJ2-1; 14 positions agree with TRBD2. Looked up from germline, CDR1 is SGHTA and CDR2 is FQGTGA. Losses at the gene ends were 5 bases for V and 8 bases for J; bases not matched to a gene: 5. The CDR3 consists of 15 residues. The CDR3 here is CASSPGTSGGDEQFF. CDR3 sequence (DNA): TGTGCCAGCAGCCCCGGGACTAGCGGGGGAGATGAGCAGTTCTTC.

The chain links TRBV2 to TRBJ1-4, with 10 bases aligning to TRBD1. The CDR3 runs 17 residues. Germline assignment: CDR1 SNHLY and CDR2 FYNNEI. V trimming: 6 bases; J trimming: 3 bases; junction bases outside the gene matches: 10. CDR3 bases: TGTGCCAGCAGCGATGGGGACAGGGGAGGGGCTAATGAAAAACTGTTTTTT. Encoded protein: CASSDGDRGGANEKLFF.

This clonotype showed up just once. The chain recombines TRBV29-1 with TRBJ1-1; D is unresolved. Per the germline V gene, CDR1 is SQVTM and CDR2 is ANQGSEA. This CDR3 spans 13 amino acids. Trimming shortened V by 5 bases and J by 3 bases, and 13 bases separated the two germline ends. CDR3 sequence reads: CSVPPIFDTEAFF. The CDR3 DNA sequence: TGCAGCGTTCCCCCGATATTCGACACTGAAGCTTTCTTT.

The J gene is TRBJ2-7, the V gene TRBV28; D might be TRBD2 (6 bases). Looked up from germline, CDR1 is MDHEN and CDR2 is SYDVKM. This CDR3 contains 14 residues. V was cut by 6 bases and J by 5 bases, with 17 bases left in between. This CDR3 is CASSHGGEEDEQYV. The CDR3 DNA reads TGTGCCAGCAGCCATGGAGGGGAGGAAGACGAGCAGTACGTC.

This chain uses TRBV6-1 with TRBJ2-7; tentative D call: TRBD2 (5 bases). The ends were cut back, 7 bases at V and 4 bases at J, with 17 bases in the middle. Germline V lookup: CDR1 MNHNS, CDR2 SASEGT. CDR3 length equals 14 residues. CDR3 coding DNA: TGTGCCAGCAAGCCCCAGAGCGGACCTTACGAGCAGTACGTC. Protein: CASKPQSGPYEQYV.

This clonotype was counted only a few times. This rearrangement joins TRBV28 to TRBJ1-4; 10 bases line up with TRBD1. Looked up from germline, CDR1 is MDHEN and CDR2 is SYDVKM. With 6 bases clipped from V and 2 bases from J, the junction kept 3 bases outside the gene matches. This CDR3 region has 15 residues. The CDR3 region has the DNA TGTGCCAGCAGAAGACAGGGGGCGACTAATGAAAAACTGTTTTTT. Protein product: CASRRQGATNEKLFF.

The chain uses TRBV10-3 and TRBJ1-6; no clear D gene. Trimming cost V 2 bases and J 6 bases, with 5 bases left between them. Germline assignment: CDR1 ENHRY and CDR2 SYGVKD. CDR3 length equals 13 residues. In nucleotides, the CDR3 is TGTGCCATCAGTGAGATCACTAATTCACCCCTCCACTTT. Amino acid sequence: CAISEITNSPLHF.